The 14 T cell receptor beta chains below were found in one sample sequenced in a study of T cells in Graves' hyperthyroidism and ophthalmopathy. The CDR3 regions of TCR beta were amplified from RNA transcripts. Initially, a first-round RT-PCR of the TCR CDR3 employed the HTBI primer set. TCRdb independently ran MiXCR on the multiplex PCR reads; one entry per CDR3 protein. The sample comprises a few hundred thousand distinct CDR3 sequences, around a fifth of which are singletons, and roughly 49% rests with the top ten. Sequencing input: blood. The receptors come from a woman aged 70-85 years with Graves' ophthalmopathy.

The chain uses TRBV25-1 and TRBJ1-5, with a tentative D call TRBD1 (6 bases). There are 14 residues in the CDR3. Trimming removed 2 bases at V and 7 bases at J, with 12 bases between. The germline V gene encodes CDR1 MGHDK and CDR2 SYGVNS. In DNA form, the CDR3 reads TGTGCCAGCAGTGAAGGTGGGGGGCGGCAGCCCCAGCATTTT. This gives the protein CASSEGGGRQPQHF.

The chain is built from TRBV29-1 and TRBJ2-3; D remains unclear. The germline V gene encodes CDR1 SQVTM and CDR2 ANQGSEA. This CDR3 is 13 amino acids long. V dropped 2 bases and J dropped 3 bases, with 9 bases sitting between them. CDR3 region: CSVEKSQTDTQYF. In DNA form, the CDR3 reads TGCAGCGTTGAAAAGAGCCAGACAGATACGCAGTATTTT.

The rearrangement links TRBV19 to TRBJ2-1; TRBD2 matches 8 bases. Germline loops: CDR1 LNHDA, CDR2 SQIVND (reference sequence). The J segment lost 2 bases and the V segment lost 2 bases, leaving 5 bases of the junction unmatched. The CDR3 runs 16 residues. CDR3 DNA: TGTGCCAGTAGTATACCGCCGGGACTAGCCTACAATGAGCAGTTCTTC. Protein product: CASSIPPGLAYNEQFF.

V is TRBV27 and J is TRBJ1-2; TRBD1 aligns across 7 bases. CDR1 and CDR2 (germline): MNHEY, SMNVEV (reference sequence). The V and J ends lost 4 bases and 2 bases, in that order; junction bases with no gene match: 13. There are 17 residues in the CDR3. The CDR3 DNA reads as TGTGCCAGCAGTTACTCACAGGGGTCGATTCGGAACTATGGCTACACCTTC. This gives the protein CASSYSQGSIRNYGYTF.

CDR3 amino acids: CAITTSGRTLYNEQFF. Here the CDR3 DNA reads TGTGCCATCACGACTAGCGGGAGGACTCTCTACAATGAGCAGTTCTTC. The chain carries TRBV10-3 and TRBJ2-1; TRBD2 matches 13 bases. Germline trimming cut 7 bases from V and 3 bases from J; bases unmatched to any gene: 6. This CDR3 spans 16 amino acids. The germline V gene encodes CDR1 ENHRY and CDR2 SYGVKD.

This clonotype has just a few counts. The CDR3 does not end in the conserved phenylalanine or tryptophan, so this is likely a read error. V gene TRBV12-3 or TRBV12-4 combines with J gene TRBJ1-6; 8 nucleotides agree with TRBD1. This CDR3 region has 15 residues. Trimming took 6 bases from V and 5 from J; bases not matched to a gene: 6. The CDR3 is CASRRQGSDNSPLHV. CDR3 DNA sequence: TGTGCCAGCAGAAGACAGGGGTCCGATAATTCACCCCTCCACGTT.

The chain employs TRBV12-3 or TRBV12-4 and TRBJ1-6; D is unclear. The CDR3 has 14 amino acids. Trimming removed 3 bases from V and 10 bases from J, with 13 bases in between. Here the CDR3 reads CASSLEPRASPLHF. For the CDR3, the DNA is TGTGCCAGCAGTTTGGAGCCGAGGGCCTCACCCCTCCACTTT.

J is TRBJ2-7 and V is TRBV19; 13 bases map to TRBD2. The CDR3 is 15 amino acids. The V gene's germline CDR1 is LNHDA and CDR2 SQIVND (reference sequence). Unmatched junction bases numbered 4, after V lost 6 bases and J lost 2 bases. The CDR3: CASSMTSGRTYEQYF. In DNA form, the CDR3 reads TGTGCCAGTAGCATGACTAGCGGGAGGACCTACGAGCAGTACTTC. The complete variable domain, with remaining parts taken from reference TRBV19 and TRBJ2-7, reads DGGITQSPKYLFRKEGQNVTLSCEQNLNHDAMYWYRQDPGQGLRLIYYSQIVNDFQKGDIAEGYSVSREKKESFPLTVTSAQKNPTAFYLCASSMTSGRTYEQYFGPGTRLTVT.

This clonotype was seen a few times. The chain links TRBV20-1 to TRBJ2-3; 10 positions match TRBD2. This CDR3 region has 14 residues. V was pared by 6 bases and J by 5 bases, with 8 bases of the junction left unmatched. Per the germline V gene, CDR1 is DFQATT and CDR2 is SNEGSKA (reference sequence). The DNA for the CDR3 is TGCAGTGCGCTAAGTAGCGGGAGGTTAGATACGCAGTATTTT. Protein product: CSALSSGRLDTQYF.

The chain employs TRBV29-1 and TRBJ1-1, with D perhaps matching TRBD1 (5 bases). The V gene's germline CDR1 is SQVTM and CDR2 ANQGSEA. V was pared by 5 bases and J by 5 bases, with 12 bases between. The CDR3 extends over 12 amino acids. The CDR3 bases are TGCAGCGTTATGCGGGGGGAAACTGAAGCTTTCTTT. Amino acid sequence: CSVMRGETEAFF.

This clonotype has at least ten counts. CDR3 sequence (DNA): TGTGCCAGCAGTGACGGCAGGGGGGACTATGGCTACACCTTC. Protein product: CASSDGRGDYGYTF. The chain carries TRBV2 and TRBJ1-2, with TRBD1 identical over 7 bases. Per germline, CDR1 SNHLY and CDR2 FYNNEI. V was pared by 3 bases and J by 3 bases, with 4 bases of the junction left unmatched. The CDR3 runs 14 residues.

Notes on this clonotype: One end of the junction varies from germline; a read error may be responsible. The chain has TRBV6-7 and TRBJ2-1; 16 nucleotides align to TRBD2. TRBV6-7 is annotated as an ORF whose role is uncertain. The CDR3 has 18 amino acids. CDR3 residues: CVSSSIPGLAGGDNEQFF. Written as DNA, the CDR3 is TGTGTCAGCAGTTCGATCCCGGGACTAGCGGGAGGGGACAATGAGCAGTTCTTC.

This chain links TRBV20-1 with TRBJ2-3; tentatively, D is TRBD2 (7 bases). The V end was cut by 6 bases, the J end by 4 bases, with 17 bases between. The CDR3 has 14 residues. Germline loops: CDR1 DFQATT, CDR2 SNEGSKA (reference sequence). Written as DNA, the CDR3 is TGCAGTGCAGGGGGGGGGGCTGGGGCAGATACGCAGTATTTT. This translates into CSAGGGAGADTQYF.

This clonotype occurred a few times. J is TRBJ1-1 and V is TRBV29-1; D is unclear. Per the germline V gene, CDR1 is SQVTM and CDR2 is ANQGSEA. CDR3 length: 13 residues. V was cut by 7 bases and J by 0 bases, with 12 bases left in between. The CDR3 region is CSADHGMNTEAFF. For the CDR3, the DNA is TGCAGCGCTGACCACGGGATGAACACTGAAGCTTTCTTT.